A selection of T cell receptor beta chains follows, all from one sample in a study of T cell repertoires in cytomegalovirus infection. For these TCRs, the target antigens are not known. TCRdb redid the calling of the reads with MiXCR, one entry per CDR3 protein. The sample contains some 350,000 distinct CDR3 sequences, roughly a third of which appear only once. The sample consisted of cultured PBMCs, taken from culture after CMV antigen stimulation. The source is a human donor in good health (CMV status not recorded). Some clones in this sample may be carry-over from other donors' samples. The CDR3 runs from the conserved cysteine through the conserved F or W. A D gene is named only where the DNA matches it firmly. Not every row has a clone size; where given, it reads once, few, many or a size class.

TRBJ1-3,few,TRBV27,-,CASSPSGGNTIYF,TGTGCCAGCAGTCCTAGTGGGGGAAACACCATATATTTT
TRBJ1-1,once,TRBV2,-,CASTHIGAARMNTEAFF,TGTGCCAGCACCCACATCGGGGCGGCACGGATGAACACTGAAGCTTTCTTT
TRBJ2-3,many,TRBV7-2,-,CASGDDSTQYF,TGTGCCAGCGGGGACGACAGTACGCAGTATTTT
TRBJ2-3,few,TRBV5-4,TRBD2,CASSPRAGLALDTQYF,TGTGCCAGCAGCCCCAGGGCGGGACTAGCGCTGGATACGCAGTATTTT
TRBJ1-2,few,TRBV29-1,-,CSATPGSIFNYGYTF,TGCAGCGCCACCCCCGGATCCATCTTTAACTATGGCTACACCTTC
TRBJ2-5,once,TRBV27,-,CASSLGRLDQSQTQYF,TGTGCCAGCAGTTTAGGGAGACTAGATCAGAGCCAGACCCAGTACTTC
TRBJ2-5,many,TRBV7-2,TRBD1,CASSLVEGAGETQYF,TGTGCCAGCAGCTTAGTAGAGGGGGCGGGCGAGACCCAGTACTTC
TRBJ2-3,-,TRBV6-2/TRBV6-3,-,CASSYIGQQTDTQYF,TGTGCCAGCAGTTATATAGGACAGCAGACAGATACGCAGTATTTT
TRBJ1-1,few,TRBV7-9,-,CASSPSHNTEAFF,TGTGCCAGCAGCCCGTCCCACAACACTGAAGCTTTCTTT
TRBJ2-1,-,TRBV6-2/TRBV6-3,-,CASSWRRSPYNEQFF,TGTGCCAGCAGTTGGAGGAGAAGCCCCTACAATGAGCAGTTCTTC
TRBJ2-1,few,TRBV7-3,TRBD2,CASSWKAGGNEQFF,TGTGCCAGCAGCTGGAAAGCGGGGGGAAATGAGCAGTTCTTC
TRBJ1-2,-,TRBV12-3/TRBV12-4,-,CASSYTGNYGYTF,TGTGCCAGCAGCTATACAGGGAACTATGGCTACACCTTC
TRBJ2-4,-,TRBV12-3/TRBV12-4,-,CASTVFSKNIQYF,TGTGCCAGCACCGTTTTCTCCAAAAACATTCAGTACTTC
TRBJ2-3,-,TRBV20-1,-,CSSQGHKLDTQYF,TGCAGTTCTCAGGGTCATAAATTAGATACGCAGTATTTT
TRBJ2-1,-,TRBV11-2,TRBD2,CASSLGASGTLGEQFF,TGTGCCAGCAGCTTAGGGGCTAGCGGGACCCTAGGTGAGCAGTTCTTC
TRBJ2-1,-,TRBV15,-,CATSRDFNEQFF,TGTGCCACCAGCAGAGATTTCAATGAGCAGTTCTTC
TRBJ2-5,few,TRBV2,-,CASSGTAGETQYF,TGTGCCAGCAGTGGGACAGCCGGGGAGACCCAGTACTTC
TRBJ1-2,few,TRBV24-1,-,CATSETGYYGYTF,TGTGCCACCAGTGAAACAGGGTACTATGGCTACACCTTC
TRBJ2-7,many,TRBV7-2,TRBD1,CASGQGDQVQYF,TGTGCCAGCGGGCAGGGGGATCAGGTGCAGTACTTC
TRBJ2-3,many,TRBV11-2,-,CASSYGGTDTQYF,TGTGCCAGCAGCTACGGGGGCACAGATACGCAGTATTTT
TRBJ1-5,many,TRBV28,-,CASPTGSQPQHF,TGTGCCAGCCCAACGGGATCTCAGCCCCAGCATTTT
TRBJ1-1,once,TRBV7-9,-,CASILLLGRNTEAFF,TGTGCCAGCATACTACTTCTGGGCCGGAACACTGAAGCTTTCTTT
TRBJ2-3,many,TRBV7-9,-,CASSLRDNADTQYF,TGTGCCAGCAGCTTAAGGGACAACGCAGATACGCAGTATTTT
TRBJ2-1,few,TRBV19,TRBD2,CASRISGRANNEQFF,TGTGCCAGTAGGATTAGCGGGAGGGCCAACAATGAGCAGTTCTTC
TRBJ2-2,-,TRBV7-8,-,CASSLGSSENAGELFF,TGTGCCAGCAGCTTAGGGTCTAGCGAGAACGCCGGGGAGCTGTTTTTT
TRBJ2-4,-,TRBV7-2,-,CASSSEGTVKNIQYF,TGTGCCAGCAGCTCAGAGGGGACGGTAAAAAACATTCAGTACTTC
TRBJ1-1,few,TRBV4-2,-,CASSQEDVNTEAFF,TGTGCCAGCAGCCAAGAGGACGTGAACACTGAAGCTTTCTTT
TRBJ2-5,-,TRBV6-5,-,CASTPAIPETQYF,TGTGCCAGCACCCCAGCGATCCCAGAGACCCAGTACTTC
TRBJ1-1,many,TRBV7-8,-,CASSADRNTEAFF,TGTGCCAGCAGCGCAGACAGGAACACTGAAGCTTTCTTT
TRBJ2-5,few,TRBV7-6,TRBD2,CASITPIAGVGETQYF,TGTGCCAGCATCACCCCTATAGCGGGAGTCGGTGAGACCCAGTACTTC
TRBJ2-3,-,TRBV6-6,TRBD2,CASTLAGGATDTQYF,TGTGCCAGCACCCTAGCGGGAGGAGCCACAGATACGCAGTATTTT
TRBJ2-2,-,TRBV7-1,TRBD2,CASSTPSGPGTGELFF,TGTGCCAGCAGCACCCCTAGCGGGCCGGGTACCGGGGAGCTGTTTTTT
TRBJ2-1,few,TRBV7-9,-,CASSPRASAFDEQFF,TGTGCCAGCAGCCCTCGGGCGTCCGCGTTCGATGAGCAGTTCTTC
TRBJ2-5,-,TRBV4-1,TRBD1,CASSGTGAETQYF,TGCGCCAGCAGCGGAACAGGGGCAGAGACCCAGTACTTC
TRBJ2-1,few,TRBV6-5,TRBD2,CASSYSIAGGSNEQFF,TGTGCCAGCAGTTACTCCATAGCGGGAGGCTCCAATGAGCAGTTCTTC
TRBJ2-1,few,TRBV6-8,-,CASSRGWANEQFF,TGTGCCAGCAGTAGGGGTTGGGCCAATGAGCAGTTCTTC
TRBJ2-1,few,TRBV19,TRBD2,CASSIVSSGSNEQFF,TGTGCCAGTAGTATTGTGTCTAGCGGGAGTAATGAGCAGTTCTTC
TRBJ1-4,-,TRBV7-2,-,CASSLRQEKLFF,TGTGCCAGCAGCCTCAGGCAGGAAAAACTGTTTTTT
TRBJ2-7,-,TRBV7-2,TRBD2,CASSVTSGAYEQYF,TGTGCCAGCAGCGTAACTAGCGGGGCCTACGAGCAGTACTTC
TRBJ1-1,many,TRBV7-8,-,CASTAQKNTEAFF,TGTGCCAGCACTGCCCAGAAGAACACTGAAGCTTTCTTT
TRBJ1-1,few,TRBV18,-,CASVQTSNTEAFF,TGTGCCAGCGTACAGACCTCGAACACTGAAGCTTTCTTT
TRBJ2-7,-,TRBV19,TRBD2,CASSVGREGFDYEQYF,TGTGCCAGCTCTGTGGGGCGGGAGGGGTTCGACTACGAGCAGTACTTC
TRBJ2-2,few,TRBV12-3/TRBV12-4,-,CASSGDYTGELFF,TGTGCCAGCAGTGGGGACTACACCGGGGAGCTGTTTTTT
TRBJ2-1,-,TRBV27,-,CASSEWVGSYNEQFF,TGTGCCAGCAGTGAGTGGGTGGGTTCATACAATGAGCAGTTCTTC
TRBJ2-3,few,TRBV28,TRBD2,CASSFVVAGGTDTQYF,TGTGCCAGCAGTTTCGTAGTAGCGGGAGGCACAGATACGCAGTATTTT
TRBJ1-2,-,TRBV4-1,-,CASSQVIGRDGYTF,TGCGCCAGCAGCCAAGTAATCGGTCGCGATGGCTACACCTTC
TRBJ2-3,few,TRBV7-2,TRBD2,CASSSTPGLVQDTQYF,TGTGCCAGCAGCTCAACGCCGGGACTAGTACAGGATACGCAGTATTTT
TRBJ2-2,-,TRBV6-5,-,CASSLFRTDTGELFF,TGTGCCAGCAGCCTATTCCGGACTGACACCGGGGAGCTGTTTTTT
TRBJ2-7,-,TRBV2,TRBD1,CASSSPDRGHQEYF,TGTGCCAGCAGTTCCCCGGACAGGGGGCATCAAGAGTACTTC
TRBJ2-3,-,TRBV29-1,-,CSVVDTRGPDTQYF,TGCAGCGTTGTCGACACGCGTGGTCCAGATACGCAGTATTTT
TRBJ2-2,-,TRBV6-2/TRBV6-3,-,CASTPGGPVELFF,TGTGCCAGCACCCCCGGAGGGCCGGTGGAGCTGTTTTTT
TRBJ1-3,many,TRBV7-2,TRBD1,CASSGRTGPNSGNTIYF,TGTGCCAGCAGCGGACGGACAGGGCCGAACTCTGGAAACACCATATATTTT
TRBJ2-1,-,TRBV27,-,CASSSLRVAYNEQFF,TGTGCCAGCAGTTCCCTCCGGGTGGCCTACAATGAGCAGTTCTTC
TRBJ2-1,-,TRBV12-3/TRBV12-4,-,CASNQGSYNEQFF,TGTGCCAGCAATCAGGGCTCCTACAATGAGCAGTTCTTC